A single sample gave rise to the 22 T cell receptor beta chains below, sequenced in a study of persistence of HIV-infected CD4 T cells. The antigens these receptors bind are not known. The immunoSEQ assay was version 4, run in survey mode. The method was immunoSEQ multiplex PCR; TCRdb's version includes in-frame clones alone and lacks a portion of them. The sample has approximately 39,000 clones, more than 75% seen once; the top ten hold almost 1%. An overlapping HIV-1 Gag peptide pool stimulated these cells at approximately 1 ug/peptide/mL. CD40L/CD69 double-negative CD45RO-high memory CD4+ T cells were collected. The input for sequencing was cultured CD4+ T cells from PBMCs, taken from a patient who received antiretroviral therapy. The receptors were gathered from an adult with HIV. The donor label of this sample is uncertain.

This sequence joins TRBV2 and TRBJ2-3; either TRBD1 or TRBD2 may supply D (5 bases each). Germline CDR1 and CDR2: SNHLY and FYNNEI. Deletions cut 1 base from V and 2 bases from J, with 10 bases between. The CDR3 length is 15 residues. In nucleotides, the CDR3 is TGTGCCAGCAGTGAAGATGGGACCGCCACAGATACGCAGTATTTT. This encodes CASSEDGTATDTQYF.

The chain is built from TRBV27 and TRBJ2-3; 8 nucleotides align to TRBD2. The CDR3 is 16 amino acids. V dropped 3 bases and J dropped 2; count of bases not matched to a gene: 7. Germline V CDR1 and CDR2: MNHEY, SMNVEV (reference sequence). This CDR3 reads CASSLNGGEHTDTQYF. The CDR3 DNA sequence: TGTGCCAGCAGTTTGAACGGGGGGGAACACACAGATACGCAGTATTTT.

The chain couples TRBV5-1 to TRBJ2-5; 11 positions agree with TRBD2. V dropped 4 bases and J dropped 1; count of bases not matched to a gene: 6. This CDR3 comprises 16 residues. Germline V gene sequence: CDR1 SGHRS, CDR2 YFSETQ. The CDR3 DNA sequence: TGCGCCAGCAGCGCCTCTAGCGGGGGGCCCCAAGAGACCCAGTACTTC. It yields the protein CASSASSGGPQETQYF.

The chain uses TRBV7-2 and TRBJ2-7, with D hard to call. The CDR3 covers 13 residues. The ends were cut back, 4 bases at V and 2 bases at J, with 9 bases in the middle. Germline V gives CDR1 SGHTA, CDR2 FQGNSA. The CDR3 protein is CASSSQHPYEQYF. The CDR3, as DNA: TGTGCCAGCAGCTCTCAGCACCCCTACGAGCAGTACTTC. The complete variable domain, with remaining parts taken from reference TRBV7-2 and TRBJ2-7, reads GAGVSQSPSNKVTEKGKDVELRCDPISGHTALYWYRQSLGQGLEFLIYFQGNSAPDKSGLPSDRFSAERTGGSVSTLTIQRTQQEDSAVYLCASSSQHPYEQYFGPGTRLTVT.

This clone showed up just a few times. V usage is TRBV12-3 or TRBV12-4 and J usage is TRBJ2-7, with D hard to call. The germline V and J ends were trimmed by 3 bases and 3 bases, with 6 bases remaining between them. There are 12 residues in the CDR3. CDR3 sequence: CASSFMGYEQYF. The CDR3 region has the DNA TGTGCCAGCAGTTTCATGGGCTACGAGCAGTACTTC.

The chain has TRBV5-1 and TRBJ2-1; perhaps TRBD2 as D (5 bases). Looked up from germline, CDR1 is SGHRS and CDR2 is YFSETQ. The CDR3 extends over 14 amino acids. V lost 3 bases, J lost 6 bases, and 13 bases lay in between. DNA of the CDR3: TGCGCCAGCAGCTGGCAATCTAGCATCAATGAGCAGTTCTTC. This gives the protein CASSWQSSINEQFF.

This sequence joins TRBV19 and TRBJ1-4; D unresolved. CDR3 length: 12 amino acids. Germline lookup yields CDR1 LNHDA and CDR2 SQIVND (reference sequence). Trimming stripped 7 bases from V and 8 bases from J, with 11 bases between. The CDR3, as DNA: TGTGCCAGTACCCTTATACTGGAAAAACTGTTTTTT. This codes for CASTLILEKLFF.

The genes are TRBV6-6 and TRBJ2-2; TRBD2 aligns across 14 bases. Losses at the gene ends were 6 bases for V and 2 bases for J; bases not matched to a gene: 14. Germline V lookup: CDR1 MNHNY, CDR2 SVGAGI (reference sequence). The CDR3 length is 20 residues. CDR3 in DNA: TGTGCCAGCAGCCCGCGGACTAGCGGGGGGCCAAGACGAAACACCGGGGAGCTGTTTTTT. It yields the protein CASSPRTSGGPRRNTGELFF.

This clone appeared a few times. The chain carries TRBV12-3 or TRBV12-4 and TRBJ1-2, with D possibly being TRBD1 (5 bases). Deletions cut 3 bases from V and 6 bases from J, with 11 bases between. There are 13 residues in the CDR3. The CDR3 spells CASSFRGDNGYTF. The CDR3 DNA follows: TGTGCCAGCAGTTTTCGGGGGGATAATGGCTACACCTTC.

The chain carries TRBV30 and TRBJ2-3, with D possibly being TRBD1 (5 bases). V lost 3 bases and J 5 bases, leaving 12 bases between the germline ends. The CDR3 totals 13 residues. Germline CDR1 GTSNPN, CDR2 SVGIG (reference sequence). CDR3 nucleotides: TGTGCCTGGAGGGAAGCAGGGTTAGATACGCAGTATTTT. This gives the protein CAWREAGLDTQYF. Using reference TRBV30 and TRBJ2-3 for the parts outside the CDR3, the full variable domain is SQTIHQWPATLVQPVGSPLSLECTVEGTSNPNLYWYRQAAGRGLQLLFYSVGIGQISSEVPQNLSASRPQDRQFILSSKKLLLSDSGFYLCAWREAGLDTQYFGPGTRLTVL.

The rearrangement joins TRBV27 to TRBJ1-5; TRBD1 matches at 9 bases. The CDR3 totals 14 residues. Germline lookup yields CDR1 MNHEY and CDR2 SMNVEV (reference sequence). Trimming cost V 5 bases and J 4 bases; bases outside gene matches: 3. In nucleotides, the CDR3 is TGTGCCAGCAGTCCCGGACAGGGGAATCAGCCCCAGCATTTT. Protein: CASSPGQGNQPQHF.

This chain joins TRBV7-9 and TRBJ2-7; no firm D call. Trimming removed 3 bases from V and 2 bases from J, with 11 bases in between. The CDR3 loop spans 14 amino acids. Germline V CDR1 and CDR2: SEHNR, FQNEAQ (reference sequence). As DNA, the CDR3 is TGTGCCAGCAGCTTCTCAGGTCTGACCTACGAGCAGTACTTC. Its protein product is CASSFSGLTYEQYF.

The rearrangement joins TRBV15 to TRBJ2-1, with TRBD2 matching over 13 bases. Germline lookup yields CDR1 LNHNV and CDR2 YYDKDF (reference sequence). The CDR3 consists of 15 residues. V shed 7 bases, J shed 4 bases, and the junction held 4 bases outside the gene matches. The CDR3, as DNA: TGTGCCACCACCGCGACTAGCGGGGGGTACAATGAGCAGTTCTTC. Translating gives CATTATSGGYNEQFF.

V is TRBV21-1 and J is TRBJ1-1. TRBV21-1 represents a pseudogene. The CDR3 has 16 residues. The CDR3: CASSKRWRAGNTEAFF. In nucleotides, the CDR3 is TGTGCCAGCAGCAAAAGGTGGAGGGCGGGGAACACTGAAGCTTTCTTT.

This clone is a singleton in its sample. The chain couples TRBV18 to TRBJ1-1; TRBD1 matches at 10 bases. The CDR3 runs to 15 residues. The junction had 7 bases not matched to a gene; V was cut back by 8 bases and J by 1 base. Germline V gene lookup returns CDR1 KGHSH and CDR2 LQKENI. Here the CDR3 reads CASGETGGANTEAFF. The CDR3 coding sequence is TGTGCCAGCGGAGAGACAGGGGGCGCGAACACTGAAGCTTTCTTT.

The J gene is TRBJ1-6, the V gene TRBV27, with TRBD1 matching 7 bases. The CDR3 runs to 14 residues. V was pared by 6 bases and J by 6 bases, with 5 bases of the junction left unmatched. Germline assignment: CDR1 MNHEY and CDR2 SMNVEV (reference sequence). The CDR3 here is CASRHDRVNSPLHF. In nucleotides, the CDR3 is TGTGCCAGCAGGCACGACAGGGTTAATTCACCCCTCCACTTT.

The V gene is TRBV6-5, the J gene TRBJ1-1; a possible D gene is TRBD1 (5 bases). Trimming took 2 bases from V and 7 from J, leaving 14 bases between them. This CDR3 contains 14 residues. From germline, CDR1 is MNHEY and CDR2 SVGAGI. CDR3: CASSYLRTGGEAFF. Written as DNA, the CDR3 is TGTGCCAGCAGTTACCTCCGCACGGGGGGTGAAGCTTTCTTT.

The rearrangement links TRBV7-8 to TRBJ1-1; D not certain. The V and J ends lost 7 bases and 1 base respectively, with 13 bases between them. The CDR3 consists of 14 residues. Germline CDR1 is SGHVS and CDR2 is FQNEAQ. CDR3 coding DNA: TGTGCCAGCATGCAATCGACGCGGAACACTGAAGCTTTCTTT. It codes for CASMQSTRNTEAFF.

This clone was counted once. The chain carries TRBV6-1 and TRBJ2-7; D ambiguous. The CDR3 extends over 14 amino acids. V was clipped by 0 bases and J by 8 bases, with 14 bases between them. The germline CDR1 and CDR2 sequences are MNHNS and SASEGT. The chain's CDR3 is CASSEALYSTQQYF. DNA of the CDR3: TGTGCCAGCAGTGAAGCCCTATACAGTACCCAGCAGTACTTC.

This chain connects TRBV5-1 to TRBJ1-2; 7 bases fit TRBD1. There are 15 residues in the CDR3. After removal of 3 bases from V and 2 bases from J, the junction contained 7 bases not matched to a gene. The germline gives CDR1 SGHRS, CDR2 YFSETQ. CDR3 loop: CASSSGDSQNYGYTF. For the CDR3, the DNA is TGCGCCAGCAGCTCCGGGGACAGTCAAAACTATGGCTACACCTTC.

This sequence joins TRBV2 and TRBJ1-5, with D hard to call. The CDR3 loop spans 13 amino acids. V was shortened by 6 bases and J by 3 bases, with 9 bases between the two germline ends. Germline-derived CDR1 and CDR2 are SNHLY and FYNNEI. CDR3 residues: CASSLLNNQPQHF. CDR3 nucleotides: TGTGCCAGCAGCCTCCTAAACAATCAGCCCCAGCATTTT.

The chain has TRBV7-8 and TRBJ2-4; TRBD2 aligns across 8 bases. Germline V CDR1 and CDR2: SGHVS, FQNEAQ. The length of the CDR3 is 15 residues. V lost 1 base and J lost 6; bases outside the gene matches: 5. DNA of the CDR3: TGTGCCAGCAGCTTAGTGGCGGGGGGACTAAACATTCAGTACTTC. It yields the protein CASSLVAGGLNIQYF.